The T cell receptor (beta chain) under discussion was sequenced for a study of naive and memory T cell subsets (dated by TCRdb to the late 2010s). With regard to the full study: Sorted naive and memory T cell subsets from peripheral blood were analyzed in the study using a UMI-based, open-source pipeline for TCR alpha and beta sequencing. The results of the functional CMV T cell responses matched the IgG serology results in every case. RNA was DNase-treated and reverse transcribed with TCR constant-region primers, mostly using SuperScript III. General study outcomes and caveats: Following error correction, more than 95% of naive TCR sequences occurred only once, which made naive abundance distributions much steeper than those of memory subsets. A clonotype was defined as a single alpha or beta chain sequence rather than as a paired alpha/beta receptor. The repertoire findings for the naive and memory subsets could not be validated, as no ground truth was available. TCR abundance followed a power law with an exponent that was different for naive and memory subsets but consistent across the three individuals. In both CD4 and CD8 cells, going from naive through CM, EM and EMRA, the Gini index went up while Shannon and inverse Simpson diversity went down. RNA-based TCR counts may be influenced by expression changes linked to T cell activation and differentiation.

Trimming removed 6 bases from V and 2 bases from J; the gene matches leave 11 bases unexplained. The germline V gene encodes CDR1 DFQATT and CDR2 SNEGSKA (reference sequence). Taken from cysteine to phenylalanine, the CDR3 has 15 residues. Only CDR3 DNA is held: 45 bases, read in frame from base 1. TCR alpha and beta chain libraries were amplified separately from the second PCR step onward. Donor CMV status was determined by IFNgamma production from CD4+ T cells after overnight stimulation of fresh PBMCs with CMV viral lysate. CD4 T cells were positively selected with Miltenyi beads, followed by positive selection of CD8 T cells from the CD4-negative fraction. Cells stained for CD3, CD4, CD8, CD45RA, CD27 and a live/dead dye were sorted on a BD Aria II into four subsets by CD45RA and CD27. Three healthy volunteers provided blood, and each donor's sample was split into CD4 and CD8 T cells and then further divided into four differentiation subsets. Roughly 120 ml of peripheral blood was collected from each donor, and PBMC were isolated by Ficoll-Paque PLUS density-gradient centrifugation. Sorted cells were lysed in RLT buffer, and RNA was extracted with a Qiagen RNeasy kit and stored at -80°C.

The method behind the library was UMI-ligation and nested PCR. An equimolar mix of two oligonucleotides covering both TRBC1 and TRBC2 was used as the beta constant-region primer. The ligated cDNA went through four rounds of PCR with nested alpha and beta constant-region primers together with the SP2 primer. T4 RNA ligase 1 ligated a single-stranded oligonucleotide carrying the SP2 primer and a 12-nucleotide UMI to the cDNA 3' end. The ligation reaction was kept at 16 degrees C for roughly 19-24 hours. To avoid over-amplification, PCR2 was usually performed as a SYBR Green qPCR and halted once a predetermined threshold was reached. Every purification after the first one was done using Agencourt AMPure XP magnetic beads. Libraries were quantified by Qubit and checked on a TapeStation, with a main peak expected near 650 bp. Pooled libraries were sequenced on an Illumina MiSeq using v2 2x251 paired-end kits, and typically roughly 0.85-2.3 million reads were obtained per sample. Each sample was pooled at about 4.2 nM, and roughly 5-7.5% PhiX was included to help cluster recognition. Processing in the source paper ran as follows. Decombinator assigned V and J genes to Demultiplexor-processed FASTQ reads by tag matching, allowing a single base-pair mismatch. Collapsinator used UMIs to correct both sequencing errors and frequency errors arising from PCR heterogeneity. TCRs were translated and CDR3s were extracted from the conserved cysteine to the FGXG phenylalanine by CDR3Translator, with non-productive sequences being flagged. Gini, Shannon entropy and inverse Simpson indices were computed after subsampling the repertoires to the same number of UMI-defined TCRs. Within the linear range, a power law was fitted to clonotype abundance distributions using maximum likelihood. When run on a single naive CD8 sample, MIGEC and the pipeline yielded similar UMI counts, similar unique TCR numbers and similar clonal distributions. Repertoires were searched for around 7,300 CMV-associated CDR3 sequences compiled from VDJdb and a published dataset. The public sequencing data were trimmed at Q25 with fastp and processed into clonotypes with MiXCR by TCRdb, which kept only in-frame beta chains. When rows share a CDR3 protein, they turn into one entry using the most common DNA and genes. TCRdb's processing, not the authors' own work, is the source of the V and J calls. The sample contains 100,000 to 150,000 distinct CDR3 sequences, over 30% of them found a single time. The ten largest clones take up approximately 0.9% of the sample.

This clonotype was counted between two and nine times. Its cognate antigen has yet to be identified. No base quality information exists; no much larger clone differs at one position. The material sequenced was central memory CD4+ T cells from blood. The sample's cell subset or site label, decoded: central memory, CD45RA- CD27+. The receptor comes from a human donor in good health. The chain is made from TRBV20-1 and TRBJ2-3; 7 bases in the junction line up with TRBD1. The DNA sequence is TGCAGTGCGAGTGCAGGACAGGAGTACACAGATACGCAGTATTTT. Its coded protein is CSASAGQEYTDTQYF.